The rows below give T cell receptor beta chains drawn from one sample of a study of regulatory dendritic cells for organ transplantation. Assay: immunoSEQ multiplex PCR; the TCRdb copy retains only in-frame clones and omits some. Of about 30,000 clones in the sample, around 83% were seen once. Sequenced sample: naive CD4+ T cells from blood. The source of these receptors is a human donor in good health. The CDR3 runs from the conserved cysteine through the conserved F or W. A D gene is named only where the DNA matches it firmly. Size is stated for part of the rows, as once, few or many counts, or as a class when the clone is expanded.

size | D | J | V | length | DNA | CDR3
. | TRBD1 | TRBJ2-3 | TRBV5-1 | 15 | TGCGCCAGCAGCTTTACAGGGGGGCCCACAGATACGCAGTATTTT | CASSFTGGPTDTQYF
. | . | TRBJ1-1 | TRBV7-2 | 13 | TGTGCCAGCAGCCCGAGGCTGAACACTGAAGCTTTCTTT | CASSPRLNTEAFF
. | TRBD1 | TRBJ1-1 | TRBV11-3 | 14 | TGTGCCAGCAGCTATGACAGGGGGTACACTGAAGCTTTCTTT | CASSYDRGYTEAFF
. | . | TRBJ1-1 | TRBV6-1 | 13 | TGTGCCAGCAGTGAATACAGGAACACTGAAGCTTTCTTT | CASSEYRNTEAFF
once | TRBD2 | TRBJ2-1 | TRBV7-9 | 14 | TGTGCCAGCAGCTTCAGCGGGGGGGATAGTGAGCAGTTCTTC | CASSFSGGDSEQFF
. | . | TRBJ2-3 | TRBV7-6 | 16 | TGTGCCAGCAGCTTATTTGGCGGGGGCTCCACAGATACGCAGTATTTT | CASSLFGGGSTDTQYF
. | . | TRBJ2-3 | TRBV7-2 | 15 | TGTGCCAGCAGCTTAGTGGCGGACTTGGCAGATACGCAGTATTTT | CASSLVADLADTQYF
. | TRBD1 | TRBJ1-1 | TRBV5-1 | 15 | TGCGCCAGCAGTCCCGTAGAGGGGGCGCAGATTGAAGCTTTCTTT | CASSPVEGAQIEAFF
. | TRBD1 | TRBJ1-2 | TRBV18 | 15 | TGTGCCAGCTCACCACTTCAAGACAGGGAATATGGCTACACCTTC | CASSPLQDREYGYTF
. | . | TRBJ2-5 | TRBV6-5 | 16 | TGTGCCAGCAGTTCACCGAGGACGGACAACCAAGAGACCCAGTACTTC | CASSSPRTDNQETQYF
. | TRBD2 | TRBJ2-5 | TRBV5-1 | 21 | TGCGCCAGAGAAAAGACCTTCGGCGGGACTAGCGGGGGGACCGATCAAGAGACCCAGTACTTC | CAREKTFGGTSGGTDQETQYF
once | TRBD1 | TRBJ1-1 | TRBV19 | 16 | TGTGCCAGTAGTGTGAGGACAGGGGGCTCGGCCACTGAAGCTTTCTTT | CASSVRTGGSATEAFF
. | . | TRBJ2-2 | TRBV2 | 16 | TGTGCCAGCAGTGTGGTGAGGGTTACGAACACCGGGGAGCTGTTTTTT | CASSVVRVTNTGELFF
once | TRBD1 | TRBJ1-6 | TRBV4-2 | 15 | TGTGCCAGCAGCCAAGATGACAGGGGGAATTCACCCCTCCACTTT | CASSQDDRGNSPLHF
. | . | TRBJ1-4 | TRBV29-1 | 14 | TGCAGCGTTGGAGTCCTTTCCACGGGAGAAAAACTGTTTTTT | CSVGVLSTGEKLFF
. | TRBD1 | TRBJ1-5 | TRBV5-1 | 16 | TGCGCCAGCAGCTTGGGCACAGGGGATAGCAATCAGCCCCAGCATTTT | CASSLGTGDSNQPQHF